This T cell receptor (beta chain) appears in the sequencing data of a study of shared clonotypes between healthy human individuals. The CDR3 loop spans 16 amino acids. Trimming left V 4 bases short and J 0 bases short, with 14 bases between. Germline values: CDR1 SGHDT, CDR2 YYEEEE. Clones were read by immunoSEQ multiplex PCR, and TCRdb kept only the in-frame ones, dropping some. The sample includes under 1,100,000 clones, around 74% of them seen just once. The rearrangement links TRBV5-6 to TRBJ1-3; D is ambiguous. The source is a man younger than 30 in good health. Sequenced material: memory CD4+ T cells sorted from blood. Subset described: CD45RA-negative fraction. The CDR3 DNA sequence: TGTGCCAGCAGCGAGAACGGGATATCCTCTGGAAACACCATATATTTT. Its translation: CASSENGISSGNTIYF.